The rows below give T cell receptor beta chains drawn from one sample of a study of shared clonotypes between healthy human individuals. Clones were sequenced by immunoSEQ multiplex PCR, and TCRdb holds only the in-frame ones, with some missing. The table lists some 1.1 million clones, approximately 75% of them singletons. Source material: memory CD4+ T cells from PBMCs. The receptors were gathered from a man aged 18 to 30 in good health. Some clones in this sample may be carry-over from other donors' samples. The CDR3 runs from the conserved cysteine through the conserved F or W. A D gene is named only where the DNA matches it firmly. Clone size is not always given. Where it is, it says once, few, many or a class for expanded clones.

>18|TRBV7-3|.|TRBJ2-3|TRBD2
CASSPRLAGGLLTDTQYF
TGTGCCAGCAGCCCCCGTTTAGCGGGAGGCCTCCTCACAGATACGCAGTATTTT
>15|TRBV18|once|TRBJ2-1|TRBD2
CASRPGTRGINEQFF
TGTGCCAGCCGACCGGGGACTAGAGGAATCAATGAGCAGTTCTTC
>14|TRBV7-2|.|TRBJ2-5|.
CASSLQANQETQYF
TGTGCCAGCAGCTTGCAGGCCAACCAAGAGACCCAGTACTTC
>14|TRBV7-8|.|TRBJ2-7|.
CASLQAAPGYEQYF
TGTGCCAGCCTCCAGGCCGCCCCGGGCTACGAGCAGTACTTC
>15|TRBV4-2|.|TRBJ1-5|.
CASSQVGDGFQPQHF
TGTGCCAGCAGCCAAGTTGGGGACGGTTTTCAGCCCCAGCATTTT
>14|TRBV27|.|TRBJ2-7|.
CASSLSLGVDEQYF
TGTGCCAGCAGTTTATCGTTGGGCGTTGACGAGCAGTACTTC
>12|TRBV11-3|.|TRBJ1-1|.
CASSLGQGEAFF
TGTGCCAGCAGCTTAGGGCAGGGGGAAGCTTTCTTT
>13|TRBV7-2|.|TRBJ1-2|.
CASSSDLNYGYTF
TGTGCCAGCAGCTCGGACCTTAACTATGGCTACACCTTC
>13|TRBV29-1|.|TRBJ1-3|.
CSVDEGTGNAIYF
TGCAGCGTTGACGAGGGAACAGGAAACGCCATATATTTT
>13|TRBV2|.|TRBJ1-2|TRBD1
CASRMGQSYGYTF
TGTGCCAGCAGGATGGGACAGAGCTATGGCTACACCTTC
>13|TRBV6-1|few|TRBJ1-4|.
CASRLVVGEKLFF
TGTGCCAGCAGGCTGGTTGTCGGAGAAAAACTGTTTTTT
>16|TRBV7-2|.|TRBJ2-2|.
CASSLMRLRNTGELFF
TGTGCCAGCAGCTTAATGAGACTCCGGAACACCGGGGAGCTGTTTTTT
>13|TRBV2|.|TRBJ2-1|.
CAGRWSVSNEQFF
TGTGCCGGACGCTGGTCGGTTAGTAATGAGCAGTTCTTC
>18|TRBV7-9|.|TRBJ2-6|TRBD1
CASSLVSTGGAGANVLTF
TGTGCCAGCAGCTTAGTGTCGACAGGGGGCGCTGGGGCCAACGTCCTGACTTTC
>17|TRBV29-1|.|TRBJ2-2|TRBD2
CSLRGLAGGQGTGELFF
TGCAGCCTAAGAGGACTAGCGGGAGGGCAGGGCACCGGGGAGCTGTTTTTT
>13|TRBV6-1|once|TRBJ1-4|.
CASSDRLGEKLFF
TGTGCCAGCAGTGACAGGTTGGGGGAAAAACTGTTTTTT
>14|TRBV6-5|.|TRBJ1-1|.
CASSYSRGDTEAFF
TGTGCCAGCAGTTACTCTAGGGGAGACACTGAAGCTTTCTTT
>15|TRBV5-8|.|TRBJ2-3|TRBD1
CASSLEGASTDTQYF
TGTGCCAGCAGCTTGGAGGGGGCGAGCACAGATACGCAGTATTTT
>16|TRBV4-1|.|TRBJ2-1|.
CASSATGAGSYNEQFF
TGCGCCAGCAGCGCTACAGGGGCGGGATCCTACAATGAGCAGTTCTTC
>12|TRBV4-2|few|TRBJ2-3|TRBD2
CASSPRGGTQYF
TGTGCCAGCAGCCCCCGGGGGGGGACGCAGTATTTT
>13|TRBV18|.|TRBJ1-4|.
CASSRGGNEKLFF
TGTGCCAGCTCAAGGGGGGGAAATGAAAAACTGTTTTTT
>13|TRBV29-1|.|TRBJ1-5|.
CSVGGAGNQPQHF
TGCAGCGTTGGTGGGGCGGGCAATCAGCCCCAGCATTTT
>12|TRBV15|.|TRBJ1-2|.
CATSRAGDGYTF
TGTGCCACCAGCAGGGCAGGGGACGGCTACACCTTC
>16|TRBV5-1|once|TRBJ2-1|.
CASSFGGAQRQNEQFF
TGCGCCAGCAGCTTTGGGGGGGCCCAGCGGCAAAATGAGCAGTTCTTC
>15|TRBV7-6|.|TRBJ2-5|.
CASSLARQSQETQYF
TGTGCCAGCAGCTTAGCTCGACAATCTCAAGAGACCCAGTACTTC
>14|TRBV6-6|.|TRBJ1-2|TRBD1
CASSYGTGDYGYTF
TGTGCCAGCAGTTACGGCACAGGGGACTATGGCTACACCTTC
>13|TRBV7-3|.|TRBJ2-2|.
CASSRAGTGELFF
TGTGCCAGCAGCCGAGCAGGCACCGGGGAGCTGTTTTTT
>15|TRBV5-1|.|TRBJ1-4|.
CASSRTGPNREKLFF
TGCGCCAGCAGCCGCACGGGACCTAACCGAGAAAAACTGTTTTTT
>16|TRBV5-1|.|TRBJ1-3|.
CASSLGNPYSGNTIYF
TGCGCCAGCAGCTTAGGTAATCCATACTCTGGAAACACCATATATTTT
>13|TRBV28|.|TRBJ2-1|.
CASSIGSYNEQFF
TGTGCCAGCTCGATTGGGAGCTACAATGAGCAGTTCTTC
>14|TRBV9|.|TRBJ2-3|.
CASSELLRTDTQYF
TGTGCCAGCAGCGAACTACTACGCACAGATACGCAGTATTTT
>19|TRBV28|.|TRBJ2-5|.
CASSLLGWRDTGLQETQYF
TGTGCCAGCAGTTTATTAGGTTGGAGGGACACAGGGCTCCAAGAGACCCAGTACTTC
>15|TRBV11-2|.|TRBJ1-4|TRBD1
CASSLRGTVGEKLFF
TGTGCCAGCAGCTTGAGAGGGACAGTAGGGGAAAAACTGTTTTTT
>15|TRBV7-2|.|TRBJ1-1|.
CASSLVGSGLAEAFF
TGTGCCAGCAGCTTAGTTGGGTCAGGGTTGGCTGAAGCTTTCTTT
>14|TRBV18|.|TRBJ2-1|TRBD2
CASSPERERNEQFF
TGTGCCAGCTCACCGGAGCGGGAGAGGAATGAGCAGTTCTTC
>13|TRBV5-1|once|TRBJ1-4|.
CASSLNSNRKLFF
TGCGCCAGCAGCTTGAATTCGAACAGGAAACTGTTTTTT
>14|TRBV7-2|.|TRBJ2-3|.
CASSRPEVGDTQYF
TGTGCCAGCAGCCGGCCCGAGGTTGGAGATACGCAGTATTTT
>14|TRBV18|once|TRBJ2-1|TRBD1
CASSPTTGGGEQFF
TGTGCCAGCTCACCAACTACAGGGGGCGGCGAGCAGTTCTTC
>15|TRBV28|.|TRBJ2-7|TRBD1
CASSLPGQGVYEQYF
TGTGCCAGCAGCTTGCCGGGACAGGGCGTCTACGAGCAGTACTTC
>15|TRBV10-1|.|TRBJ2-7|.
CASSESSGPFYEQYF
TGCGCCAGCAGTGAGTCATCAGGACCCTTCTACGAGCAGTACTTC
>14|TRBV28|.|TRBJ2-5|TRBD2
CASSIAGVGETQYF
TGTGCCAGCAGTATAGCGGGAGTCGGAGAGACCCAGTACTTC
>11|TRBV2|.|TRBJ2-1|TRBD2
CASRTSGEQFF
TGTGCCAGCCGGACTAGCGGGGAGCAGTTCTTC
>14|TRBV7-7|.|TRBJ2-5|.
CASSLGLAGETQYF
TGTGCCAGCAGCTTAGGCCTAGCAGGCGAGACCCAGTACTTC
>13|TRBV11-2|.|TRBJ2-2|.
CASSDTNTGELFF
TGTGCCAGCAGCGACACCAACACCGGGGAGCTGTTTTTT
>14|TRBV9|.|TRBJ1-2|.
CASSVDPQTYGYTF
TGTGCCAGCAGCGTAGATCCCCAAACCTATGGCTACACCTTC
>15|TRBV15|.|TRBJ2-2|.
CATSRWDSSTGELFF
TGTGCCACCAGCAGGTGGGACTCGTCGACCGGGGAGCTGTTTTTT
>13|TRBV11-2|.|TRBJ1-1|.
CASSLYENTEAFF
TGTGCCAGCAGCTTATATGAGAACACTGAAGCTTTCTTT
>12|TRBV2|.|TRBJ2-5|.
CAGRTLGETQYF
TGTGCCGGAAGGACCCTCGGAGAGACCCAGTACTTC
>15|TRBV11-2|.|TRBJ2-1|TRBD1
CASSLGTGAHNEQFF
TGTGCCAGCAGCTTAGGGACAGGGGCCCACAATGAGCAGTTCTTC
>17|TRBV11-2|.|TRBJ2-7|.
CASSLGRGAKVSGEQYF
TGTGCCAGCAGCTTAGGGCGAGGAGCGAAGGTATCGGGCGAGCAGTACTTC
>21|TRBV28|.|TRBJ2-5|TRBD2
CASSSQPGKKAGGPMLETQYF
TGTGCCAGCAGTTCCCAACCCGGCAAAAAAGCGGGAGGCCCTATGTTGGAGACCCAGTACTTC
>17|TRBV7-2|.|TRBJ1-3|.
CASSLAPAAISGNTIYF
TGTGCCAGCAGCTTAGCGCCGGCAGCTATCTCTGGAAACACCATATATTTT
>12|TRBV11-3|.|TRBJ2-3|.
CASSLYTDTQYF
TGTGCCAGCAGCTTATACACAGATACGCAGTATTTT
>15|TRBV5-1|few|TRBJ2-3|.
CASSLEGKTADTQYF
TGCGCCAGCAGCTTGGAGGGGAAAACGGCAGATACGCAGTATTTT
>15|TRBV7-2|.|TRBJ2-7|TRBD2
CASSRTSGSLYEQYF
TGTGCCAGCAGCCGTACTAGCGGGAGTCTGTACGAGCAGTACTTC
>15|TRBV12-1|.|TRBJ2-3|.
CASSFAPPSTDTQYF
TGTGCCAGCAGCTTTGCCCCCCCTAGCACAGATACGCAGTATTTT
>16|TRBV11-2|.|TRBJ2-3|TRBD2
CASSYGTSGVTDTQYF
TGTGCCAGCAGCTACGGGACTAGCGGGGTTACAGATACGCAGTATTTT
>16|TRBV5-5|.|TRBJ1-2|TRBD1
CASSLGQGGLSYGYTF
TGTGCCAGCAGCTTGGGACAGGGGGGCTTATCGTATGGCTACACCTTC
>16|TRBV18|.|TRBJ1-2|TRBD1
CASSPGTGGLLYGYTF
TGTGCCAGCTCACCCGGGACAGGTGGGCTGTTATATGGCTACACCTTC